A selection of T cell receptor beta chains follows, all from one sample in a study of shared clonotypes between healthy human individuals. Measured with immunoSEQ multiplex PCR; TCRdb has only the in-frame clones, and not every one. The sample holds a few hundred thousand clones; roughly 85% are singletons and the top ten take more than 10%. Sequenced input: PBMCs. Source of these receptors: a woman aged 40 to 50 in good health. Some clones in this sample may be carry-over from other donors' samples. Each CDR3 is given with its conserved first and last residue. D genes are given only for firm matches. Size is stated for part of the rows, as once, few or many counts, or as a class when the clone is expanded.

D gene: NA; clone size: NA; V gene: TRBV2; J gene: TRBJ2-3; CDR3 protein: CASSPDTPSTDTQYF; CDR3 DNA: TGTGCCAGCAGCCCCGACACACCATCCACAGATACGCAGTATTTT
D gene: TRBD2; clone size: NA; V gene: TRBV9; J gene: TRBJ2-1; CDR3 protein: CASSGLAGGLEQFF; CDR3 DNA: TGTGCCAGCAGCGGGCTAGCGGGAGGGCTTGAGCAGTTCTTC
D gene: TRBD1; clone size: NA; V gene: TRBV11-1; J gene: TRBJ1-5; CDR3 protein: CASSLDRGVNQPQHF; CDR3 DNA: TGTGCCAGCAGCCTAGACAGGGGCGTCAATCAGCCCCAGCATTTT
D gene: NA; clone size: NA; V gene: TRBV18; J gene: TRBJ2-7; CDR3 protein: CASSQGLGYEQYF; CDR3 DNA: TGTGCCAGCTCACAGGGTTTAGGGTACGAGCAGTACTTC
D gene: NA; clone size: NA; V gene: TRBV6-5; J gene: TRBJ1-6; CDR3 protein: CASRRDLNSPLHF; CDR3 DNA: TGTGCCAGCAGGCGGGATCTTAATTCACCCCTCCACTTT
D gene: NA; clone size: once; V gene: TRBV7-2; J gene: TRBJ1-1; CDR3 protein: CASSSKGETEAFF; CDR3 DNA: TGTGCCAGCAGCTCAAAGGGTGAAACTGAAGCTTTCTTT
D gene: NA; clone size: NA; V gene: TRBV6-6; J gene: TRBJ1-4; CDR3 protein: CASRLDGFNEKLFF; CDR3 DNA: TGTGCCAGCAGATTGGACGGGTTTAATGAAAAACTGTTTTTT
D gene: TRBD1; clone size: NA; V gene: TRBV7-2; J gene: TRBJ1-2; CDR3 protein: CASTSTTGTGRNYGYTF; CDR3 DNA: TGTGCCAGCACCTCTACTACCGGGACAGGGCGCAACTATGGCTACACCTTC
D gene: NA; clone size: NA; V gene: TRBV27; J gene: TRBJ1-2; CDR3 protein: CASSPRSNYGYTF; CDR3 DNA: TGTGCCAGCAGTCCCCGATCTAACTATGGCTACACCTTC
D gene: TRBD1; clone size: NA; V gene: TRBV7-6; J gene: TRBJ2-2; CDR3 protein: CASSPQGAGELFF; CDR3 DNA: TGTGCCAGCAGCCCCCAGGGGGCCGGGGAGCTGTTTTTT
D gene: NA; clone size: NA; V gene: TRBV6-4; J gene: TRBJ2-5; CDR3 protein: CASSVAGRALETQYF; CDR3 DNA: TGTGCCAGCAGTGTTGCAGGCCGGGCATTAGAGACCCAGTACTTC
D gene: TRBD1; clone size: NA; V gene: TRBV30; J gene: TRBJ2-1; CDR3 protein: CATEGGAYNEQFF; CDR3 DNA: TGTGCGACGGAAGGGGGCGCTTACAATGAGCAGTTCTTC
D gene: NA; clone size: once; V gene: TRBV11-1; J gene: TRBJ2-7; CDR3 protein: CASSLSGTKAYEQYF; CDR3 DNA: TGTGCCAGCAGCTTATCCGGGACGAAGGCCTACGAGCAGTACTTC
D gene: TRBD2; clone size: NA; V gene: TRBV25-1; J gene: TRBJ2-1; CDR3 protein: CASSEPGLGYNEQFF; CDR3 DNA: TGTGCCAGCAGTGAGCCGGGACTAGGCTACAATGAGCAGTTCTTC
D gene: TRBD2; clone size: NA; V gene: TRBV7-3; J gene: TRBJ2-1; CDR3 protein: CASSSGLGNEQFF; CDR3 DNA: TGTGCCAGCAGCTCCGGACTAGGGAATGAGCAGTTCTTC
D gene: TRBD2; clone size: NA; V gene: TRBV4-2; J gene: TRBJ2-7; CDR3 protein: CASSPGTSGPYEQYF; CDR3 DNA: TGTGCCAGCAGCCCCGGGACTAGCGGTCCCTACGAGCAGTACTTC
D gene: TRBD2; clone size: NA; V gene: TRBV5-4; J gene: TRBJ2-1; CDR3 protein: CASSPSSGGNNEQFF; CDR3 DNA: TGTGCCAGCAGCCCTTCCAGCGGGGGAAACAATGAGCAGTTCTTC
D gene: NA; clone size: NA; V gene: TRBV19; J gene: TRBJ1-2; CDR3 protein: CASAAGSISVWGYTF; CDR3 DNA: TGTGCCAGTGCCGCCGGGTCCATTTCTGTCTGGGGCTACACCTTC
D gene: NA; clone size: NA; V gene: TRBV6-1; J gene: TRBJ2-5; CDR3 protein: CASSEFRETQYF; CDR3 DNA: TGTGCCAGCAGTGAATTTCGGGAGACCCAGTACTTC
D gene: NA; clone size: NA; V gene: TRBV7-2; J gene: TRBJ2-2; CDR3 protein: CASSLEALAANTGELFF; CDR3 DNA: TGTGCCAGCAGCTTAGAGGCGTTAGCGGCTAACACCGGGGAGCTGTTTTTT